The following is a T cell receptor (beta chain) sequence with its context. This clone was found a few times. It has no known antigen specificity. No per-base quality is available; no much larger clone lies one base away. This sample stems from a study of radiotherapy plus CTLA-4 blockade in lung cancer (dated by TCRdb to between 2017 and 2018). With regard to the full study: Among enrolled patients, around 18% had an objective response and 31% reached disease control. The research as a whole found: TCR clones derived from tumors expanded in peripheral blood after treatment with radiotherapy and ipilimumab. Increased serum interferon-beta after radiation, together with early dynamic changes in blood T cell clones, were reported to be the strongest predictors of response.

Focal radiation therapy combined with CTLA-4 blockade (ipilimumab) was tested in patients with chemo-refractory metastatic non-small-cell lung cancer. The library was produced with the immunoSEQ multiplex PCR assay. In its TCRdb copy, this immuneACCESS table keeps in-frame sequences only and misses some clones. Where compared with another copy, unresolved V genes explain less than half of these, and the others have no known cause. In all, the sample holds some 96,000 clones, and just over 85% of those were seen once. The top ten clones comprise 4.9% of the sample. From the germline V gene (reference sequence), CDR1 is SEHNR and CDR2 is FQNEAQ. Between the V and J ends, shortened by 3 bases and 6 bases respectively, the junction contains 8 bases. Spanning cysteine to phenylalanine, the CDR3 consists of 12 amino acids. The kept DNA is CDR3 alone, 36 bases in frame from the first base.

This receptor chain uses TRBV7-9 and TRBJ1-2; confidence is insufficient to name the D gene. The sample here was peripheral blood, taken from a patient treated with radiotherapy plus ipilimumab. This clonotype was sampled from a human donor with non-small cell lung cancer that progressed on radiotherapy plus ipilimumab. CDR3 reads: CASSLKGHGYTF. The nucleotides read TGTGCCAGCAGCTTGAAAGGGCATGGCTACACCTTC.